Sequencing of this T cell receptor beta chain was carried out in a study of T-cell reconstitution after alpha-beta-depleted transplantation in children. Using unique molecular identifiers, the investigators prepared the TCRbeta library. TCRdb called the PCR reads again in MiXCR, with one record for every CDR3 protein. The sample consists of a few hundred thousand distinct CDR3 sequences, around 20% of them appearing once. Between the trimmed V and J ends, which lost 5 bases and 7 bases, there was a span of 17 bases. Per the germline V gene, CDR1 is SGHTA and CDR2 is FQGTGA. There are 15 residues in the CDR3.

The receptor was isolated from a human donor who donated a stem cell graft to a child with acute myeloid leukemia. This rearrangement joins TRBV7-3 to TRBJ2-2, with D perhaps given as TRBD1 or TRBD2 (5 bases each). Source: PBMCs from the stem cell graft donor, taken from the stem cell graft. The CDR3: CASSTTGGGIGELFF. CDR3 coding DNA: TGTGCCAGCAGCACCACCGGTGGGGGAATCGGGGAGCTGTTTTTT.